The TCR beta chain described here comes from a study of blood T cell repertoires in COVID-19. About the research overall: The cDNA or gDNA used as material had been derived from T cells, B-cell-depleted T cells, or PBMCs.

The length of the CDR3 is 15 residues. CDR1 KGHDR and CDR2 SFDVKD come from the germline V gene. Germline trimming cut 2 bases from V and 6 bases from J; bases unmatched to any gene: 7. Under the authors' procedure: Nucleated cell counts were estimated from reference gene primer amplification. Here immunoSEQ multiplex PCR was the method, and the copy in TCRdb shows in-frame clones only, minus some. V, J and clone size are taken as reported in that table, and D and trimming were inferred from the DNA itself. The sample lists 110,000 or so clones; roughly 85% were seen once. This rearrangement joins TRBV24-1 to TRBJ1-1; TRBD1 agrees at 8 bases. Sequencing was done on a sample of peripheral blood. This sequence originates from a woman of 80 years or more with acute or convalescent COVID-19. The CDR3 DNA reads as TGTGCCACCAGTGATTCGCACAGGGGGGATGCTGAAGCTTTCTTT. It yields the protein CATSDSHRGDAEAFF.